This T cell receptor (beta chain) was sequenced in a study of OX40 agonist ivuxolimab in advanced cancers. Findings of the study overall: Averaged across samples, CD8+ T cells carried more expanded clones than CD4+ did. Antigen targets of the expanded peripheral T cells went undetermined. Partial responders dosed at 0.1-3.0 mg/kg displayed clonal expansion ranking among the lowest.

The CDR3 is 16 residues long. The V gene's germline CDR1 is SGHRS and CDR2 YFSETQ. Trimming stripped 6 bases from V and 0 bases from J, with 17 bases between. This table comes from immunoSEQ multiplex PCR, and its TCRdb copy is limited to in-frame clones, with some not included. The sample gives more than 45,000 clones, around four fifths of which show up once; 0.7% to 0.8% is in the top ten. Blood sampling was done at baseline, cycle 4 day 1, and cycle 7 day 1. Concerning this clone itself: The target antigen is unknown.

The input for sequencing was CD4+ or CD8+ T cells sorted from blood, taken in a trial of the OX40 agonist ivuxolimab. The TCR comes from an adult with an advanced solid tumor such as melanoma, head and neck, liver or kidney cancer. The rearrangement joins TRBV5-1 to TRBJ2-3; possible D gene TRBD2, 6 bases. The CDR3 reads CASNQGGALSTDTQYF. For the CDR3, the DNA is TGCGCCAGCAATCAAGGAGGGGCTTTAAGCACAGATACGCAGTATTTT.